The 27 T cell receptor beta chains in this list originate from one sample, sequenced in a study of T cells after yellow fever vaccination. TCRdb reprocessed the 5' RACE reads with MiXCR, giving one entry per CDR3 protein. The table has hundreds of thousands of distinct CDR3 sequences, 6% to 8% seen once. Sequences were derived from PBMCs, sampled 5 days after the yellow fever booster vaccination. These receptors came from a man aged 30-40 years who received the YFV17D yellow fever vaccine.

The chain links TRBV24-1 to TRBJ2-3, with no clear D. Trimming stripped 3 bases from V and 6 bases from J, with 12 bases between. There are 14 residues in the CDR3. Germline V gene lookup returns CDR1 KGHDR and CDR2 SFDVKD. This chain's CDR3 is CATSDPLIADTQYF. DNA for the CDR3: TGTGCCACCAGTGATCCGCTAATTGCTGATACGCAGTATTTT.

The genes are TRBV20-1 and TRBJ2-7; no clear D gene. The germline gives CDR1 DFQATT, CDR2 SNEGSKA (reference sequence). V lost 5 bases and J lost 4, with 12 bases in between. This CDR3 comprises 12 residues. In DNA, the CDR3 is TGCAGTGCTCGGGTAATGGCGTACGAGCAGTACTTC. Residues: CSARVMAYEQYF.

V is TRBV27 and J is TRBJ2-3; 11 bases are a match to TRBD2. The trim removed 6 bases at V and 5 bases at J, leaving 7 bases unmatched. The CDR3 runs 15 residues. Per germline, CDR1 MNHEY and CDR2 SMNVEV (reference sequence). Here the CDR3 reads CASRKGLAGGDTQYF. Written as DNA, the CDR3 is TGTGCCAGCAGGAAAGGACTAGCGGGTGGAGATACGCAGTATTTT.

The chain recombines TRBV12-3 or TRBV12-4 with TRBJ2-3, with 9 bases that match TRBD1. V gave up 6 bases and J gave up 0 bases; unmatched junction bases: 7. This CDR3 is 16 amino acids long. CDR3 in amino acids: CASSLNRGRSTDTQYF. CDR3 DNA sequence: TGTGCCAGCAGCCTAAACAGGGGGCGAAGCACAGATACGCAGTATTTT.

For this clonotype: Being one base from a much bigger clone, this may be a read error. The chain employs TRBV20-1 and TRBJ2-7; D remains unclear. The CDR3 is 11 residues long. Per germline, CDR1 DFQATT and CDR2 SNEGSKA (reference sequence). The CDR3 region is CCARSGYEQYF. The CDR3 nucleotides are TGCTGTGCTAGGAGTGGGTACGAGCAGTACTTC.

The chain carries TRBV4-3 and TRBJ1-5; D is unresolved. V shed 2 bases and J shed 7 bases, with 9 bases lying between them. Germline V gene lookup returns CDR1 LGHNA and CDR2 YSLEER. The CDR3 is 13 amino acids. CDR3 in amino acids: CASSQRRGQPQHF. As DNA, the CDR3 is TGCGCCAGCAGCCAAAGAAGAGGCCAGCCCCAGCATTTT.

This clonotype was found a few times. CDR3 amino acids: CSGSGVNEKLFF. In DNA form, the CDR3 reads TGCAGCGGGTCTGGGGTGAATGAAAAACTGTTTTTT. V and J are TRBV20-1 and TRBJ1-4; D is ambiguous. This CDR3 comprises 12 residues. Germline CDR1 is DFQATT and CDR2 is SNEGSKA (reference sequence).

Comments on this clonotype: This may come from a read error, since a much larger clone is one base off. The final CDR3 position lacks the conserved phenylalanine or tryptophan, pointing to a likely read error. The chain recombines TRBV10-3 with TRBJ2-1, with D unclear. CDR3 length equals 15 residues. The germline V gene encodes CDR1 ENHRY and CDR2 SYGVKD. V shed 10 bases and J shed 4 bases, with 20 bases lying between them. Here the CDR3 reads CATTHFFEAYNEQFS. The DNA for the CDR3 is TGTGCCACGACACACTTCTTCGAAGCTTACAATGAGCAGTTCTCC.

This clonotype was seen repeatedly, ten times or more. The V and J genes are TRBV29-1 and TRBJ2-1; 7 nucleotides agree with TRBD2. The V segment lost 7 bases and the J segment 1 base; nucleotides outside the gene matches: 7. The CDR3 runs 14 residues. CDR1 SQVTM and CDR2 ANQGSEA come from the germline V gene. Written as DNA, the CDR3 is TGCAGCGCGAGTGGGAGGGGTTCCTACAATGAGCAGTTCTTC. Its protein product is CSASGRGSYNEQFF.

The V and J genes are TRBV27 and TRBJ2-1; D is perhaps TRBD2 (7 bases). This CDR3 contains 15 residues. Trimming pared 7 bases from V and 4 bases from J, leaving 17 bases between. Germline CDR1 and CDR2: MNHEY and SMNVEV (reference sequence). The CDR3 sequence is CASTLGGGLYNEQFF. The CDR3 bases are TGTGCCAGCACCTTGGGGGGGGGCCTTTACAATGAGCAGTTCTTC.

As concerns this clonotype: This may come from a read error, since a much larger clone is one base off. The DNA of the CDR3 is TGTGCCAGCACTTCGACAGGGCGAGGGCCCGGGGAGCTGTTTTTT. Encoded protein: CASTSTGRGPGELFF. This chain uses TRBV2 with TRBJ2-2; 7 bases are a match to TRBD1. The CDR3 has 15 residues. V trimming: 7 bases; J trimming: 6 bases; junction bases outside the gene matches: 11. CDR1 SNHLY and CDR2 FYNNEI come from the germline V gene. Full variable domain (remainder filled in from reference TRBV2 and TRBJ2-2): EPEVTQTPSHQVTQMGQEVILRCVPISNHLYFYWYRQILGQKVEFLVSFYNNEISEKSEIFDDQFSVERPDGSNFTLKIRSTKLEDSAMYFCASTSTGRGPGELFFGEGSRLTVL.

This clonotype has just a few counts. V usage is TRBV3-1 and J usage is TRBJ2-5; 9 bases are shared with TRBD1. This CDR3 comprises 15 residues. The V and J ends lost 4 bases and 7 bases, in that order; junction bases with no gene match: 10. Germline V gene data show CDR1 as LGHDT and CDR2 as YNNKEL (reference sequence). The CDR3 nucleotides are TGTGCCAGCAGCCCCGGGACAGGGTACGCAGTGACCCAGTACTTC. This sequence encodes CASSPGTGYAVTQYF.

This clonotype was seen more than once but under ten times. The chain recombines TRBV15 with TRBJ2-5; a possible D gene is TRBD1 (7 bases). Germline-derived CDR1 and CDR2 are LNHNV and YYDKDF (reference sequence). The germline V and J ends were trimmed by 0 bases and 2 bases, with 10 bases remaining between them. The length of the CDR3 is 15 residues. This chain's CDR3 is CATSRDRGVQETQYF. CDR3 coding DNA: TGTGCCACCAGCAGAGACAGGGGGGTTCAAGAGACCCAGTACTTC.

In its sample, this clonotype was seen a few times. This chain uses TRBV9 with TRBJ2-7; D not resolved. Germline CDR1 is SGDLS and CDR2 is YYNGEE. The V and J ends lost 2 bases and 2 bases respectively, with 14 bases between them. This CDR3 has 15 residues. The CDR3 bases are TGTGCCAGCAGCGTCGGAGACTTTGTAACCTACGAGCAGTACTTC. Translation gives CASSVGDFVTYEQYF.

The chain has TRBV29-1 and TRBJ2-3; D is uncertain. With 4 bases removed from V and 4 bases from J, the gap between germline ends came to 3 bases. This CDR3 is 10 amino acids long. Germline V gene lookup returns CDR1 SQVTM and CDR2 ANQGSEA. DNA of the CDR3: TGCAGCGTTGTGTCAGATACGCAGTATTTT. This gives the protein CSVVSDTQYF.

This clonotype was counted a few times. This rearrangement joins TRBV4-3 to TRBJ1-6, with 7 bases aligning to TRBD1. The V segment lost 4 bases and the J segment 5 bases; nucleotides outside the gene matches: 11. In germline, CDR1 is LGHNA, CDR2 YSLEER. The CDR3 loop spans 17 amino acids. This CDR3 is CASSPRGGGLDNSPLHF. The CDR3 DNA reads as TGCGCCAGCAGCCCCCGGGGAGGGGGCCTGGATAATTCACCCCTCCACTTT.

This clonotype appeared many times. The V and J genes are TRBV10-3 and TRBJ1-2; D uncertain. Germline lookup yields CDR1 ENHRY and CDR2 SYGVKD. The CDR3 covers 11 residues. Trimming removed 7 bases from V and 4 bases from J, with 7 bases in between. The CDR3: CAIIMAYGYTF. As DNA, the CDR3 is TGTGCCATCATCATGGCCTATGGCTACACCTTC.

The rearrangement joins TRBV20-1 to TRBJ2-5; D might be TRBD2 (6 bases). Germline CDR1 reads DFQATT; CDR2 reads SNEGSKA (reference sequence). Trimming removed 2 bases from V and 4 bases from J, with 17 bases in between. The CDR3 extends over 15 amino acids. The CDR3 here is CSARSGEAVGETQYF. DNA of the CDR3: TGCAGTGCTAGATCTGGGGAGGCAGTTGGAGAGACCCAGTACTTC.

The chain is built from TRBV7-2 and TRBJ2-7; 9 nucleotides agree with TRBD2. Germline assignment: CDR1 SGHTA and CDR2 FQGNSA. This CDR3 has 15 residues. Trimming removed 0 bases from V and 3 bases from J; junction bases left unmatched: 3. CDR3 DNA sequence: TGTGCCAGCAGCTTAGCTAGCGGGAGTATCTACGAGCAGTACTTC. This sequence encodes CASSLASGSIYEQYF.

Points on this clonotype: Just one base apart from a much larger clone, this may be a read error. This chain connects TRBV18 to TRBJ2-7; 9 nucleotides align to TRBD2. This CDR3 comprises 15 residues. CDR1 is KGHSH, CDR2 LQKENI, per germline. J gave up 4 bases and V 3 bases, and 7 bases lay outside the gene matches. The CDR3 reads CASSPFETSGYEQYF. The DNA for the CDR3 is TGTGCCAGCTCACCGTTTGAGACTAGCGGATACGAGCAGTACTTC.

This clonotype was seen a few times. The chain couples TRBV13 to TRBJ2-5, with TRBD2 matching 9 bases. V shed 5 bases, J shed 5 bases, and the junction held 15 bases outside the gene matches. In germline, CDR1 is PRHDT, CDR2 FYEKMQ (reference sequence). CDR3 size: 17 residues. The CDR3 loop is CASSPRGSGSLRETQYF. The CDR3 DNA reads as TGTGCCAGCAGCCCTCGCGGTAGCGGGAGCCTCCGGGAGACCCAGTACTTC. Using reference TRBV13 and TRBJ2-5 for the parts outside the CDR3, the full variable domain is AAGVIQSPRHLIKEKRETATLKCYPIPRHDTVYWYQQGPGQDPQFLISFYEKMQSDKGSIPDRFSAQQFSDYHSELNMSSLELGDSALYFCASSPRGSGSLRETQYFGPGTRLLVL.

This clonotype was counted a few times. The CDR3 DNA sequence: TGTGCCAGCAGCGCATCCCGGACTGAGTCTTTCGAGCAGTACTTC. It yields the protein CASSASRTESFEQYF. The chain recombines TRBV7-9 with TRBJ2-7; D may be TRBD2 (5 bases). This CDR3 comprises 15 residues. V was clipped by 5 bases and J by 6 bases, with 20 bases between them. The germline V gene encodes CDR1 SEHNR and CDR2 FQNEAQ (reference sequence).

CDR3: CASSINRGVYNEQFF. In nucleotides, the CDR3 is TGTGCCAGCAGCATTAATAGGGGGGTATACAATGAGCAGTTCTTC. The V gene is TRBV11-3, the J gene TRBJ2-1; tentatively, D is TRBD1 or TRBD2 (6 bases each). This CDR3 is 15 amino acids long. The germline V and J ends were trimmed by 5 bases and 4 bases, with 15 bases remaining between them. Per the germline V gene, CDR1 is SGHNT and CDR2 is YENEEA. Combining the CDR3 with reference TRBV11-3 and TRBJ2-1 gives the whole variable domain EAGVVQSPRYKIIEKKQPVAFWCNPISGHNTLYWYLQNLGQGPELLIRYENEEAVDDSQLPKDRFSAERLKGVDSTLKIQPAELGDSAVYLCASSINRGVYNEQFFGPGTRLTVL.

This clonotype was seen repeatedly, ten times or more. The V call is TRBV3-1, the J call TRBJ2-1, with D possibly TRBD2 on 5 matching bases. Trimming left V 1 base short and J 6 bases short, with 10 bases between. CDR1 is LGHDT and CDR2 is YNNKEL in the germline V gene (reference sequence). The CDR3 spans 14 residues. CDR3 protein: CASSQVSAGNEQFF. The CDR3 nucleotides read TGTGCCAGCAGCCAAGTATCTGCGGGCAATGAGCAGTTCTTC.

This clonotype has more than one count but fewer than ten. The chain combines TRBV12-3 or TRBV12-4 with TRBJ2-2; D is uncertain. The CDR3 covers 15 residues. V was trimmed by 3 bases and J by 2 bases, leaving 10 bases between them. CDR3 residues: CASSFNGINTGELFF. CDR3 nucleotide sequence: TGTGCCAGCAGTTTTAACGGAATCAACACCGGGGAGCTGTTTTTT.

This clonotype was seen only a few times. V gene TRBV25-1 combines with J gene TRBJ1-1, with no clear D. The CDR3 has 11 residues. Germline CDR1 MGHDK, CDR2 SYGVNS. Trimming stripped 7 bases from V and 5 bases from J, with 8 bases between. The CDR3 sequence: CASIGVTEAFF. The CDR3 DNA is TGTGCCAGCATCGGGGTAACTGAAGCTTTCTTT.

This chain connects TRBV20-1 to TRBJ2-1, with TRBD2 matching over 11 bases. Germline V gives CDR1 DFQATT, CDR2 SNEGSKA (reference sequence). Trimming cost V 6 bases and J 9 bases; bases outside gene matches: 10. CDR3 length equals 14 residues. The CDR3 spells CSAIAGGPAGEQFF. For the CDR3, the DNA is TGCAGTGCCATAGCGGGAGGGCCGGCTGGTGAGCAGTTCTTC.